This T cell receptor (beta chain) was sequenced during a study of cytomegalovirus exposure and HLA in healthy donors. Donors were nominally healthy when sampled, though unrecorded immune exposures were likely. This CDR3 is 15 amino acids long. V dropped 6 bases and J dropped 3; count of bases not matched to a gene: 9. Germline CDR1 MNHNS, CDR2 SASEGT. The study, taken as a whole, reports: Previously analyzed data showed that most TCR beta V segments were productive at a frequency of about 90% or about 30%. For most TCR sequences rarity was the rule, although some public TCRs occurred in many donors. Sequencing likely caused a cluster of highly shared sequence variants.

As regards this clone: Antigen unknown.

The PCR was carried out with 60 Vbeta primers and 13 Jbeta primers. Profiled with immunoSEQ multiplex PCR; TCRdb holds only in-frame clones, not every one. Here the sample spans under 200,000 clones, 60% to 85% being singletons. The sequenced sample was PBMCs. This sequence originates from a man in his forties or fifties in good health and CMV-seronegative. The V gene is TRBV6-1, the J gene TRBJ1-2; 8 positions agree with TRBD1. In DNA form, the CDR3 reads TGTGCCAGCAGCCCGAGGACAGGGTGGGACTATGGCTACACCTTC. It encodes CASSPRTGWDYGYTF.